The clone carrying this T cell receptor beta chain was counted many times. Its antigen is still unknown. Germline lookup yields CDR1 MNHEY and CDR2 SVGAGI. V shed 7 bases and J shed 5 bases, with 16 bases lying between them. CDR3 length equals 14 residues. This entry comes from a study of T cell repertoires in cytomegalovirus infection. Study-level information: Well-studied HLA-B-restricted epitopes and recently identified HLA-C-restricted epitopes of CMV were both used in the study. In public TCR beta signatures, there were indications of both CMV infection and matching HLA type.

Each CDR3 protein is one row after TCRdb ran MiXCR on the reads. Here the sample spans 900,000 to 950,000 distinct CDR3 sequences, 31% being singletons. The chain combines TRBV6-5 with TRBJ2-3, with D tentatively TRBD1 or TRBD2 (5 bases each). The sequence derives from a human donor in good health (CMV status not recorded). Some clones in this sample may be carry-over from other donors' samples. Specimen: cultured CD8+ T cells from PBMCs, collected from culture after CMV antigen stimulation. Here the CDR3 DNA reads TGTGCCAGCACCCCGGGGCTCGGGAAAGATACGCAGTATTTT. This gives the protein CASTPGLGKDTQYF.